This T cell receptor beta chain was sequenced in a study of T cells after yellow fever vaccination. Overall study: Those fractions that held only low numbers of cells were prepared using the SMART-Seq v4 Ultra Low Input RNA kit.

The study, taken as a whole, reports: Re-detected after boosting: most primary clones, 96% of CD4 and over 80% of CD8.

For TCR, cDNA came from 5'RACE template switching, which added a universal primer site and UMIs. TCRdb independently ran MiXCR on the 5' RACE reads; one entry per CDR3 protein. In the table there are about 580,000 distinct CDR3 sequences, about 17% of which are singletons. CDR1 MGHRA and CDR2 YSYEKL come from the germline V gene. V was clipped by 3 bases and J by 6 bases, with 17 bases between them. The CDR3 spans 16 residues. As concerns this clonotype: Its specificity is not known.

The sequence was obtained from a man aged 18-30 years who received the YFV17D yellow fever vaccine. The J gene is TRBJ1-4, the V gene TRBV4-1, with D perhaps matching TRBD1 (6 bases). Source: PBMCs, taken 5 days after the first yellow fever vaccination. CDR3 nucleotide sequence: TGCGCCAGCAGCCAGGCGACAGGTTTCCGATATGAAAAACTGTTTTTT. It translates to CASSQATGFRYEKLFF.